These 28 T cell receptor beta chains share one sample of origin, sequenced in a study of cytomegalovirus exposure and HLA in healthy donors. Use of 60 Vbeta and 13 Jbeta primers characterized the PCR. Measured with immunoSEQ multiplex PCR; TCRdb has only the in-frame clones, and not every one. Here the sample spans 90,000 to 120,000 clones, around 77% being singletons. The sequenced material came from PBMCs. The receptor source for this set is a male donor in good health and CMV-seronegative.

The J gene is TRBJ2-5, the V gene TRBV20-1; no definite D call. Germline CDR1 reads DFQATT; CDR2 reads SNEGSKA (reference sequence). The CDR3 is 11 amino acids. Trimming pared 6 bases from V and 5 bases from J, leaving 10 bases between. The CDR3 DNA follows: TGCAGTGCACCCCTAGAGGAGACCCAGTACTTC. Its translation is CSAPLEETQYF.

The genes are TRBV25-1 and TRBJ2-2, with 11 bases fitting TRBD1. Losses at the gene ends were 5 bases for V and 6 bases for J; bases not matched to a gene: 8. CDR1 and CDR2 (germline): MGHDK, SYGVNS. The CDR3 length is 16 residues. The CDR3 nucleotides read TGTGCCAGCAGTAAACCGGGACAGGGGGGATCCGGGGAGCTGTTTTTT. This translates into CASSKPGQGGSGELFF.

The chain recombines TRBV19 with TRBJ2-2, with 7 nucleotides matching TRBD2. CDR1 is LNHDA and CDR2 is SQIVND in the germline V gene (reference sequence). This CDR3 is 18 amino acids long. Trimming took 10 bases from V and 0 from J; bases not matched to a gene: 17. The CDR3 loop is CATSLASLRGTNTGELFF. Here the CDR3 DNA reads TGTGCCACCTCCCTGGCCTCTTTGCGGGGGACGAACACCGGGGAGCTGTTTTTT.

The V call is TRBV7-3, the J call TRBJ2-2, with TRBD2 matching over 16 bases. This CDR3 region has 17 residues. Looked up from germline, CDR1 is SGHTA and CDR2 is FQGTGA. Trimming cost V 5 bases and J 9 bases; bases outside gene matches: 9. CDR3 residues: CASSPGTSGRGHRELFF. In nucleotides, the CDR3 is TGTGCCAGCAGCCCAGGGACTAGCGGGAGGGGACACCGGGAGCTGTTTTTT.

CDR3 loop: CASSKAASGYEQYF. The CDR3 DNA reads TGTGCCAGCTCGAAGGCGGCTAGCGGGTACGAGCAGTACTTC. The chain links TRBV6-4 to TRBJ2-7; TRBD2 matches 8 bases. Trimming cost V 8 bases and J 4 bases; bases outside gene matches: 10. The CDR3 has 14 amino acids. Germline V CDR1 and CDR2: MRHNA, SNTAGT.

CDR3 nucleotides: TGCGCCAGCAGCCATTGGGGGGGCTCCTACAATGAGCAGTTCTTC. Its protein is CASSHWGGSYNEQFF. The rearrangement uses TRBV4-1 and TRBJ2-1, with 7 bases lining up with TRBD2. The ends lost 3 bases at V and 0 bases at J; junction bases unmatched: 2. The CDR3 consists of 15 residues. CDR1 and CDR2 (germline): MGHRA, YSYEKL.

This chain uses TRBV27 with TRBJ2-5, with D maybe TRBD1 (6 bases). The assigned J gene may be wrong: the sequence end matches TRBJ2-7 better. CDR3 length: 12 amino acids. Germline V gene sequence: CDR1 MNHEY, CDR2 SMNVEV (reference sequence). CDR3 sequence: CASSSDSNEQYF. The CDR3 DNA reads TGTGCCAGCAGTTCGGACAGTAACGAGCAGTACTTC.

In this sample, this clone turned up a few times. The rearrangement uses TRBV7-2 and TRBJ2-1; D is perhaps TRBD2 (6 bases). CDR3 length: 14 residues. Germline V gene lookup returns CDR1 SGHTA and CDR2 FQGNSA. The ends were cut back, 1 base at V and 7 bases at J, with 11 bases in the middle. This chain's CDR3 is CASSLVGGGNEQFF. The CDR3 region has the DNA TGTGCCAGCAGCTTAGTTGGTGGGGGGAATGAGCAGTTCTTC.

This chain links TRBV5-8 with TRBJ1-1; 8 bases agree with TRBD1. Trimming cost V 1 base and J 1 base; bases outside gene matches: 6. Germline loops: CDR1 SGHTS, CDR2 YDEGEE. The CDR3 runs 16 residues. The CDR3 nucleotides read TGTGCCAGCAGCTTGATAATAGGACAGGGGAACACTGAAGCTTTCTTT. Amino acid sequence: CASSLIIGQGNTEAFF. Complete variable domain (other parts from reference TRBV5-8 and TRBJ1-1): EAGVTQSPTHLIKTRGQQATLRCSPISGHTSVYWYQQALGLGLQFLLWYDEGEERNRGNFPPRFSGRQFPNYSSELNVNALELEDSALYLCASSLIIGQGNTEAFFGQGTRLTVV.

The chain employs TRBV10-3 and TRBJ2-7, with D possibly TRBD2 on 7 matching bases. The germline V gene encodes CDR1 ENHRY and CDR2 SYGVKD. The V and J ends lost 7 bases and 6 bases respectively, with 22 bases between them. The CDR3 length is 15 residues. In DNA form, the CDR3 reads TGTGCCATCAATCCCGATGGTGCGGGGGCTTCCGAGCAGTACTTC. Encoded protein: CAINPDGAGASEQYF.

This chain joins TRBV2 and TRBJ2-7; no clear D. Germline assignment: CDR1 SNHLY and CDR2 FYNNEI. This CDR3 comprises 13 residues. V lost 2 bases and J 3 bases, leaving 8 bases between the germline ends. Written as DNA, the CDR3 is TGTGCCAGCAGTGAAATTGGCGGCTACGAGCAGTACTTC. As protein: CASSEIGGYEQYF.

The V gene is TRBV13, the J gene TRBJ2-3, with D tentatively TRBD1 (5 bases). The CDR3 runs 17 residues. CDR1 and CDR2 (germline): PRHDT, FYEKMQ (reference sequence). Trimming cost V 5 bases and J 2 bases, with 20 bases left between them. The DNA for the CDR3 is TGTGCCAGCAGCCCCTACCCTACAGGCGCTTTCACAGATACGCAGTATTTT. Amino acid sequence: CASSPYPTGAFTDTQYF.

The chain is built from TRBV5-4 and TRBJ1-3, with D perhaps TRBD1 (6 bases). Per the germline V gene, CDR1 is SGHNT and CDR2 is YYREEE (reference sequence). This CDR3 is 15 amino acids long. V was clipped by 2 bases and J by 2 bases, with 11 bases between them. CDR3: CASSFPGQAGNTIYF. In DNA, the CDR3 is TGTGCCAGCAGCTTTCCGGGACAAGCTGGAAACACCATATATTTT.

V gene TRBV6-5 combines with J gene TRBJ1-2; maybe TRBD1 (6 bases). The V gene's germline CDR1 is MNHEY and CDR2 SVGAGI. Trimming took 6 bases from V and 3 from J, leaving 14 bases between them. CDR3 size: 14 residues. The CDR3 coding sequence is TGTGCCAGCAGGAGAGACAGGAGCTACTATGGCTACACCTTC. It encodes CASRRDRSYYGYTF.

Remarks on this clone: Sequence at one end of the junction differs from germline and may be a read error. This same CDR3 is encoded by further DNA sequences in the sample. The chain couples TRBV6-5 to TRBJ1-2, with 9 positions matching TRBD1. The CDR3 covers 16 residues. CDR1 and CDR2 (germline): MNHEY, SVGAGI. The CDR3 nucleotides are TGCGCCAGCAGTTACTCCGGGACAGGGCCTAACTATGGCTACACCTTC. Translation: CASSYSGTGPNYGYTF.

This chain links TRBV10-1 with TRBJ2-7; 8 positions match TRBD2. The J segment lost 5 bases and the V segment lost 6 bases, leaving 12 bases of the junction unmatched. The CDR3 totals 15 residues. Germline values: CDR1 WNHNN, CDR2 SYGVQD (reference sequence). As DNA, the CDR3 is TGCGCCAGCAGCCCCGGGCCGGCGGGAGGACACGAGCAGTACTTC. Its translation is CASSPGPAGGHEQYF.

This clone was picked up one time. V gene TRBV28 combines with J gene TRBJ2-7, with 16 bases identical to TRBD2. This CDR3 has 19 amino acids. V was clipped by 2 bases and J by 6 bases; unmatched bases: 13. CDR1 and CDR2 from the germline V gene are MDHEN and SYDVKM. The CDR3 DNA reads TGTGCCAGCAGTTTAGGACCCGCGGGACTAGCGGGAGGGCACGGCGAGCAGTACTTC. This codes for CASSLGPAGLAGGHGEQYF.

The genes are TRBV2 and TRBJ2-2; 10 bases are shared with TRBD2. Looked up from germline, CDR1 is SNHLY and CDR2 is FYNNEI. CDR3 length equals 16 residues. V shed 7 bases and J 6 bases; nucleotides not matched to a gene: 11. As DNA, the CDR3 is TGTGCCAGCAACCCCCCAGGGCTAGCGGGAGCCGGGGAGCTGTTTTTT. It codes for CASNPPGLAGAGELFF. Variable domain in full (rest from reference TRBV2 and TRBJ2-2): EPEVTQTPSHQVTQMGQEVILRCVPISNHLYFYWYRQILGQKVEFLVSFYNNEISEKSEIFDDQFSVERPDGSNFTLKIRSTKLEDSAMYFCASNPPGLAGAGELFFGEGSRLTVL.

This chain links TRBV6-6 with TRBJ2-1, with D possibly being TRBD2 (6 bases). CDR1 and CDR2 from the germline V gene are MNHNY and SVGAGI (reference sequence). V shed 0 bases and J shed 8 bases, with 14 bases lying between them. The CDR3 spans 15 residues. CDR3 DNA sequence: TGTGCCAGCAGTTACTCTGGGGGAGGAGTTGATGAGCAGTTCTTC. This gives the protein CASSYSGGGVDEQFF.

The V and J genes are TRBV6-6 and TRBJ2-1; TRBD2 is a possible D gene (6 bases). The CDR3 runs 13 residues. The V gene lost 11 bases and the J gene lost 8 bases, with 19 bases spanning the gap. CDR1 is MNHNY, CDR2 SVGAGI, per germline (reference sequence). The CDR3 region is CAHGGPAVDEQFF. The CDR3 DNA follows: TGTGCCCACGGAGGGCCGGCTGTGGATGAGCAGTTCTTC.

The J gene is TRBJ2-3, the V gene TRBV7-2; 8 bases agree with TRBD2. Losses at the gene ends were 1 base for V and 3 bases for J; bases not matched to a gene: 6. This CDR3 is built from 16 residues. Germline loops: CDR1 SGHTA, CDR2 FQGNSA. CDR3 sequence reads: CASSLVLGTRTDTQYF. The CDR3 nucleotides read TGTGCCAGCAGCTTAGTCCTTGGGACTAGAACAGATACGCAGTATTTT. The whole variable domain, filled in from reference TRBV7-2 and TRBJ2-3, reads GAGVSQSPSNKVTEKGKDVELRCDPISGHTALYWYRQSLGQGLEFLIYFQGNSAPDKSGLPSDRFSAERTGGSVSTLTIQRTQQEDSAVYLCASSLVLGTRTDTQYFGPGTRLTVL.

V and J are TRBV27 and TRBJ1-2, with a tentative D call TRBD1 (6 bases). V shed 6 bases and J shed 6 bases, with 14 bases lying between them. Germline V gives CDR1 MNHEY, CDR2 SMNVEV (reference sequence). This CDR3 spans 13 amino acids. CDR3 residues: CASRPYGGDGYTF. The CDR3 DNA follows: TGTGCCAGCAGGCCGTATGGGGGCGATGGCTACACCTTC.

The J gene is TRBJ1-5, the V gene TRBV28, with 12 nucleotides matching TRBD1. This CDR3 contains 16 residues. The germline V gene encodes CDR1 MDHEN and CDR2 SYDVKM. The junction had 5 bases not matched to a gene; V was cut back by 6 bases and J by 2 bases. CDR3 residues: CASSTGTGGRNQPQHF. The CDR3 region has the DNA TGTGCCAGCAGCACCGGGACAGGGGGCCGCAATCAGCCCCAGCATTTT.

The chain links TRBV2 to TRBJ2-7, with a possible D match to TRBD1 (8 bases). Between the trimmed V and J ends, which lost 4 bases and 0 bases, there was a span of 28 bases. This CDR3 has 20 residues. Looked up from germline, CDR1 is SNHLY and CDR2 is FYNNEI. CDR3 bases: TGTGCCAGCAGTGTTTTGCGACAGGGGAGGGGGAGGCCCCTCTCCTACGAGCAGTACTTC. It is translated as CASSVLRQGRGRPLSYEQYF.

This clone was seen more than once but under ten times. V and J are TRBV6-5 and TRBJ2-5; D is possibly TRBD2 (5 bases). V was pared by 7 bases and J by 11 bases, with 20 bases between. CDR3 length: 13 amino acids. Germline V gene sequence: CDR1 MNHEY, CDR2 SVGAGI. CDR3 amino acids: CASTGVPNKSQYF. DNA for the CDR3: TGTGCCAGCACCGGGGTACCAAACAAATCGCAGTACTTC.

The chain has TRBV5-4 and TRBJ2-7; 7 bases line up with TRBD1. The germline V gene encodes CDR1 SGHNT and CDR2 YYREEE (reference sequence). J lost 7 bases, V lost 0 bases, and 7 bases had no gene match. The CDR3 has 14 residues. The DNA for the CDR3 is TGTGCCAGCAGCTTGGCGGGACAGTCGAATGAGCAGTACTTC. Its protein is CASSLAGQSNEQYF. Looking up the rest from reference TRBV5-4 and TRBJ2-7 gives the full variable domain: ETGVTQSPTHLIKTRGQQVTLRCSSQSGHNTVSWYQQALGQGPQFIFQYYREEENGRGNFPPRFSGLQFPNYSSELNVNALELDDSALYLCASSLAGQSNEQYFGPGTRLTVT.

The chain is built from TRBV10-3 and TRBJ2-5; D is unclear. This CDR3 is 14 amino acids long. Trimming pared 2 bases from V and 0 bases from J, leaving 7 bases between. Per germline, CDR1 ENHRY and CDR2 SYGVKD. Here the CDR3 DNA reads TGTGCCATCAGTGAGGCGGAGTACCAAGAGACCCAGTACTTC. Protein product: CAISEAEYQETQYF.

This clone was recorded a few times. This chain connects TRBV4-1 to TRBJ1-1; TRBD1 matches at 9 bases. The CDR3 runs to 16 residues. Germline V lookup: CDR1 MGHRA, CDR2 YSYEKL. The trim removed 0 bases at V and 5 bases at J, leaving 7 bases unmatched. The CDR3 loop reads CASSQDRTGVGTEAFF. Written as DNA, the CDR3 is TGCGCCAGCAGCCAAGACCGGACAGGGGTGGGGACTGAAGCTTTCTTT.